Listed below are T cell receptor beta chains from one sample, sequenced in a study of Ad26.COV2.S vaccination and SARS-CoV-2 variants. TCRdb's copy holds only in-frame clones and misses some; the assay was immunoSEQ multiplex PCR. The sample lists more than 250,000 clones, around 87% seen once, with about 3.6% in the top ten. The sample here was peripheral blood, taken in a trial of Ad26.COV2.S vaccine versus placebo. The receptors here all came from a person aged 18-60 years who received the Ad26.COV2.S COVID-19 vaccine or a placebo. Both conserved end residues are part of each CDR3. Fields, in order: clone size, J gene, D gene, V gene, CDR3 protein, CDR3 DNA. The D gene is left open where the match is weak. Clone size is stated in some rows and not others, as once, few, many or a class when expanded.

. | TRBJ2-4 | TRBD1 | TRBV5-1 | CASSLYSDRPGNIQYF | TGCGCCAGCAGCTTGTACTCGGACAGGCCAGGAAACATTCAGTACTTC
once | TRBJ1-2 | . | TRBV4-2 | CASSQGGLNYGYTF | TGTGCCAGCAGCCAAGGGGGACTTAACTATGGCTACACCTTC
. | TRBJ1-5 | TRBD1 | TRBV2 | CATLPDRDQPQHF | TGTGCGACCCTTCCGGACAGGGATCAGCCCCAGCATTTT
. | TRBJ2-7 | TRBD2 | TRBV10-3 | CAISEGLAGAYEQYF | TGTGCCATCAGTGAGGGTCTAGCGGGAGCTTACGAGCAGTACTTC
many | TRBJ1-3 | . | TRBV27 | CASSLQGNTIYF | TGTGCCAGCAGTTTACAGGGGAACACCATATATTTT
. | TRBJ1-2 | . | TRBV4-1 | CASSQLLRVYGYTF | TGCGCCAGCAGCCAACTCCTTAGGGTCTATGGCTACACCTTC
. | TRBJ1-1 | . | TRBV11-2 | CASSPIRGMNTEAFF | TGTGCCAGCAGCCCAATTCGGGGGATGAACACTGAAGCTTTCTTT
. | TRBJ2-7 | . | TRBV19 | CASSSGPVGLYEQYF | TGTGCCAGTAGTTCGGGACCCGTGGGGCTATACGAGCAGTACTTC
. | TRBJ1-1 | TRBD1 | TRBV7-3 | CASSLLGGQRNTEAFF | TGTGCCAGCAGCCTCCTGGGGGGACAGAGGAACACTGAAGCTTTCTTT
. | TRBJ2-5 | . | TRBV7-9 | CASSLAMLAGETQYF | TGTGCCAGCAGCTTAGCTATGCTAGCAGGAGAGACCCAGTACTTC
. | TRBJ2-3 | . | TRBV29-1 | CSVGSGSTDTQYF | TGCAGCGTGGGGTCCGGGAGCACAGATACGCAGTATTTT
. | TRBJ2-1 | TRBD2 | TRBV19 | CASRILAGDGSEQFF | TGTGCCAGTAGGATACTAGCGGGAGACGGGAGTGAGCAGTTCTTC
. | TRBJ1-4 | . | TRBV2 | CASSPRLKRGEKLFF | TGTGCCAGCAGTCCCCGACTCAAACGGGGTGAAAAACTGTTTTTT
. | TRBJ1-1 | TRBD1 | TRBV13 | CASSRDRRTEAFF | TGTGCCAGCAGCCGGGACAGGCGTACTGAAGCTTTCTTT
. | TRBJ2-7 | TRBD1 | TRBV6-5 | CASSQLGTGSYEQYF | TGTGCCAGCAGTCAACTCGGGACAGGGTCGTACGAGCAGTACTTC
. | TRBJ1-1 | . | TRBV6-5 | CASTRGGLGTEAFF | TGTGCCAGCACCCGTGGGGGACTGGGGACTGAAGCTTTCTTT
few | TRBJ2-2 | . | TRBV19 | CASSTGTGELFF | TGTGCCAGTAGTACAGGGACCGGGGAGCTGTTTTTT
. | TRBJ1-4 | . | TRBV2 | CASLRQDNEKLFF | TGTGCCAGCTTGCGCCAGGATAATGAAAAACTGTTTTTT
. | TRBJ2-1 | . | TRBV6-1 | CASSEKARGDEQFF | TGTGCCAGCAGTGAGAAGGCCCGCGGGGATGAGCAGTTCTTC
. | TRBJ1-4 | TRBD1 | TRBV7-9 | CASSGTGQVNEKLFF | TGTGCCAGCAGCGGAACCGGACAGGTTAATGAAAAACTGTTTTTT
. | TRBJ2-3 | . | TRBV5-1 | CASSTGGQTTDTQYF | TGCGCCAGCAGCACTGGAGGGCAGACCACAGATACGCAGTATTTT
. | TRBJ2-3 | . | TRBV7-2 | CASSPHTDTQYF | TGTGCCAGCAGCCCCCATACAGATACGCAGTATTTT
. | TRBJ2-1 | TRBD1 | TRBV29-1 | CSVHRQGPYNEQFF | TGCAGCGTCCACAGACAGGGACCCTACAATGAGCAGTTCTTC
. | TRBJ1-1 | . | TRBV29-1 | CSVEGPGANTEAFF | TGCAGCGTTGAAGGCCCGGGCGCGAACACTGAAGCTTTCTTT
. | TRBJ2-5 | . | TRBV19 | CASRTAYQETQYF | TGTGCCAGTAGGACCGCGTACCAAGAGACCCAGTACTTC
. | TRBJ1-1 | TRBD1 | TRBV27 | CASSWGQGNTEAFF | TGTGCCAGCAGTTGGGGACAGGGGAACACTGAAGCTTTCTTT
. | TRBJ1-4 | . | TRBV20-1 | CSARPSEKLFF | TGCAGTGCGCGTCCGAGCGAAAAACTGTTTTTT
. | TRBJ2-5 | . | TRBV3-1/TRBV3-2 | CASSQAGGQETQYF | TGTGCCAGCAGCCAAGCGGGGGGCCAGGAGACCCAGTACTTC
. | TRBJ2-2 | TRBD2 | TRBV4-1 | CASSQLNTRIAGGNTGELFF | TGCGCCAGCAGCCAACTCAATACCCGGATAGCGGGAGGGAACACCGGGGAGCTGTTTTTT
. | TRBJ2-1 | TRBD2 | TRBV2 | CASREASGRASVFF | TGTGCCAGCAGGGAGGCTAGCGGGAGGGCGTCAGTTTTCTTC
. | TRBJ1-2 | . | TRBV15 | CATSRDRGVVGYGYTF | TGTGCCACCAGCAGAGATAGGGGGGTGGTAGGCTATGGCTACACCTTC
. | TRBJ2-7 | TRBD2 | TRBV6-2/TRBV6-3 | CASSSILAGGPNEQYF | TGTGCCAGCAGTTCCATACTAGCGGGGGGGCCCAACGAGCAGTACTTC
. | TRBJ2-1 | . | TRBV29-1 | CSVDKGTSYNEQFF | TGCAGCGTTGATAAGGGGACCTCCTACAATGAGCAGTTCTTC